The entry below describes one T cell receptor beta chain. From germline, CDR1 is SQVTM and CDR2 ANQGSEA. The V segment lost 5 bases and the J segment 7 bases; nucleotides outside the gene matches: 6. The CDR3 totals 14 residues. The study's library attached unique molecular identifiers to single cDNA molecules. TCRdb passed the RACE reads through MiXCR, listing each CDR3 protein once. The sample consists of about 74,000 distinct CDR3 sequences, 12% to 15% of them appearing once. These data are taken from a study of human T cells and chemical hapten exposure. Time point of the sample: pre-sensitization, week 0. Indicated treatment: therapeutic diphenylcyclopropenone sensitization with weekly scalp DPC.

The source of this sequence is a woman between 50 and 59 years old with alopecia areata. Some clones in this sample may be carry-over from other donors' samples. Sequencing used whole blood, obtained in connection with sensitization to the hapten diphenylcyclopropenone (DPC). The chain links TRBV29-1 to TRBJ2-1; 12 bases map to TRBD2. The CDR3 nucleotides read TGCAGCGTTCTCTCCGGGACTAGCGGGAATGAGCAGTTCTTC. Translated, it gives CSVLSGTSGNEQFF.